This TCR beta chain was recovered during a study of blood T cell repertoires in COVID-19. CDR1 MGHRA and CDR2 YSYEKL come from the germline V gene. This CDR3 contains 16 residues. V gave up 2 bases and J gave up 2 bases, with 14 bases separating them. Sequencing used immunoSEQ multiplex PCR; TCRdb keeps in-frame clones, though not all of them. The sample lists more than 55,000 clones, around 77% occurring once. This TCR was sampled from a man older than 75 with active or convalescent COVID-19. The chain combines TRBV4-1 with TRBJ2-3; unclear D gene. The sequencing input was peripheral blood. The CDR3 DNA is TGCGCCAGCAGCCAACTGCCTCCCCAGGCCACAGATACGCAGTATTTT. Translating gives CASSQLPPQATDTQYF.